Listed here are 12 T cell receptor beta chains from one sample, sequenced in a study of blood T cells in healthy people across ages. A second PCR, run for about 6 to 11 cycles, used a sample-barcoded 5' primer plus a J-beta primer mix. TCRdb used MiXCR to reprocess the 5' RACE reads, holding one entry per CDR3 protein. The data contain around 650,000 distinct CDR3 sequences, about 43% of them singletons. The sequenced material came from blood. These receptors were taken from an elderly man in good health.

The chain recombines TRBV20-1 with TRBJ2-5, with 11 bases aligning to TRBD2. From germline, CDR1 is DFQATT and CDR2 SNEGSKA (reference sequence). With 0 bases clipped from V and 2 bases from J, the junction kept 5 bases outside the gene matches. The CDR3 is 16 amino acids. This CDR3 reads CSARDRLAGMQETQYF. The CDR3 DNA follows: TGCAGTGCTAGAGATAGACTAGCGGGGATGCAAGAGACCCAGTACTTC.

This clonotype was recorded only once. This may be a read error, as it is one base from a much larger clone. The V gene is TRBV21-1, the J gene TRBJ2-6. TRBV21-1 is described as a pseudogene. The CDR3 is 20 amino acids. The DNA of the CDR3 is TGTGCCAGCAGCAAAGGCTCGCGTCATGAAGGGTTCTCTGGGGCCAGCGTCCTGACTTTC. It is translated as CASSKGSRHEGFSGASVLTF.

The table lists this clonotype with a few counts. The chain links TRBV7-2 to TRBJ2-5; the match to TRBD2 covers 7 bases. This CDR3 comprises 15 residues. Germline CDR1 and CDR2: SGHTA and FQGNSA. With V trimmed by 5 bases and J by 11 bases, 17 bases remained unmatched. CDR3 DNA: TGTGCCAGCAGCAGCCCCAAGCTAGCGGTCAATGAGCAGTACTTC. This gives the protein CASSSPKLAVNEQYF.

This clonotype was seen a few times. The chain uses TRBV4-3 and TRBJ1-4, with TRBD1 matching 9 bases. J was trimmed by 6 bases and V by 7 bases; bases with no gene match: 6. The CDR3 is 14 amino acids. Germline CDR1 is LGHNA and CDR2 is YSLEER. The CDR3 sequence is CASTRTGADEKLFF. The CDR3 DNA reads TGCGCCAGCACCAGGACAGGGGCGGATGAAAAACTGTTTTTT.

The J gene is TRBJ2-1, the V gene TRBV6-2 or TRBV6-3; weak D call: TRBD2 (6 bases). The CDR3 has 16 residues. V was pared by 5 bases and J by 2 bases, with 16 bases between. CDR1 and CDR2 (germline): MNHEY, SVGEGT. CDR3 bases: TGTGCCAGCAGTGCCGATCGGGAGTACCCCTACAATGAGCAGTTCTTC. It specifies CASSADREYPYNEQFF.

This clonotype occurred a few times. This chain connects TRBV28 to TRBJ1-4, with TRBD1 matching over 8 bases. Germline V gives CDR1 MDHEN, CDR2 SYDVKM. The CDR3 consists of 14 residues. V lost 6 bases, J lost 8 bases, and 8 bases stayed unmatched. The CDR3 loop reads CASRSDRGTEKLFF. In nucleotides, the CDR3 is TGTGCCAGCAGATCCGACAGGGGAACCGAAAAACTGTTTTTT.

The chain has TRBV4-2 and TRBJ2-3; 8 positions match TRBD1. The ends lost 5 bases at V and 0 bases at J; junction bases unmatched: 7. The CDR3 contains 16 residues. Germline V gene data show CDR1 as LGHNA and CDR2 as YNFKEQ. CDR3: CASSDRDRTSTDTQYF. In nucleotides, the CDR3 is TGTGCCAGCAGCGACCGGGACAGGACTAGCACAGATACGCAGTATTTT.

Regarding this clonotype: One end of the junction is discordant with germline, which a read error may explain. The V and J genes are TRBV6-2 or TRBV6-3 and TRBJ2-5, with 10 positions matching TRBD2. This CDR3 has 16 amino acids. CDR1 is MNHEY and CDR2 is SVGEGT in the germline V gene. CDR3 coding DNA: TGCGCCAGCAGTACGCCATCCGGACTAGCGGAAGAGACCCAGTACTTC. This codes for CASSTPSGLAEETQYF.

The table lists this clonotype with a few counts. The CDR3 bases are TGTGCCAGCAGCTTATACCCCCCGGGGGCGGGGTTCTACAATGAGCAGTTCTTC. Protein: CASSLYPPGAGFYNEQFF. This chain joins TRBV7-9 and TRBJ2-1, with D perhaps given as TRBD1 or TRBD2 (6 bases each). The CDR3 totals 18 residues. The germline CDR1 and CDR2 sequences are SEHNR and FQNEAQ (reference sequence). V dropped 2 bases and J dropped 3 bases, with 20 bases sitting between them.

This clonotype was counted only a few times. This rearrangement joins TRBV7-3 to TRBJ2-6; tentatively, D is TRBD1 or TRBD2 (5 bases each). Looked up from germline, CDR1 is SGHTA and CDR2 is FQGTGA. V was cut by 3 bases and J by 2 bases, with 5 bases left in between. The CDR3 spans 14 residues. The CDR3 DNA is TGTGCCAGCAGCTTGGGGGCTGGGGCCAACGTCCTGACTTTC. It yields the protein CASSLGAGANVLTF.

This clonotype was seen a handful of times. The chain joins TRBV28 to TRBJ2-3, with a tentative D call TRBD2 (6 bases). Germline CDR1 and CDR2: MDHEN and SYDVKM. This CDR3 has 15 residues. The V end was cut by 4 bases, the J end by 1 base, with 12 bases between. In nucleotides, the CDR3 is TGTGCCAGCAGTTCCGGGGCTAGCGGCACAGATACGCAGTATTTT. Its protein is CASSSGASGTDTQYF.

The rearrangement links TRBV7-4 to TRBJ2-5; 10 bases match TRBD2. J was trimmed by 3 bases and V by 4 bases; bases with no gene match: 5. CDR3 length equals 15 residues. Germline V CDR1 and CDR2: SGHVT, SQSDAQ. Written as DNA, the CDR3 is TGTGCCAGCAGCTACCGGACTAGCGGTAAAGAGACCCAGTACTTC. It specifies CASSYRTSGKETQYF.